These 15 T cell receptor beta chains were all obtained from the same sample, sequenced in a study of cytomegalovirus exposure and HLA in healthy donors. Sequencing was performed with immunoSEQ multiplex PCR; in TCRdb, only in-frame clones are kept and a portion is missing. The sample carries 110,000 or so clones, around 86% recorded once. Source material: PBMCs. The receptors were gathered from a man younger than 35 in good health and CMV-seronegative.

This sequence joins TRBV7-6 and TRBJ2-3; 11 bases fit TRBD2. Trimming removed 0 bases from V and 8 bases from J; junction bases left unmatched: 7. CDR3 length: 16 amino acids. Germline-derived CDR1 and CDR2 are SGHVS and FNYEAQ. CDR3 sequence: CASSLALAGVESTQYF. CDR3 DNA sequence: TGTGCCAGCAGCTTAGCACTAGCGGGAGTCGAGAGTACGCAGTATTTT.

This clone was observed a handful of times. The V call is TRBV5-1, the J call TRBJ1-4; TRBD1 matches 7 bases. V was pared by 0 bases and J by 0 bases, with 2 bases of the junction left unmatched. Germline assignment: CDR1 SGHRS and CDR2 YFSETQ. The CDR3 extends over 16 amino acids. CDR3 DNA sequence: TGCGCCAGCAGCTTGGGAGGGACAGCAACTAATGAAAAACTGTTTTTT. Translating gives CASSLGGTATNEKLFF.

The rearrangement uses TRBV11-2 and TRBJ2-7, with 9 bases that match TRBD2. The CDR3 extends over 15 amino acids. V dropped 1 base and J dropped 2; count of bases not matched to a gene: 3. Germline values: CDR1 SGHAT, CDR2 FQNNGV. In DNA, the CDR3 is TGTGCCAGCAGCTTAGCGACTAGCGGTACCTACGAGCAGTACTTC. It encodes CASSLATSGTYEQYF.

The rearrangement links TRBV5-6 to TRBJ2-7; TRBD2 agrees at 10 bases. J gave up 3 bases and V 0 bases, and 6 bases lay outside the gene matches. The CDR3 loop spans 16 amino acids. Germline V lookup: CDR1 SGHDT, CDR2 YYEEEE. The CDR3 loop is CASSLVTSGDIYEQYF. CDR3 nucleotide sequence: TGTGCCAGCAGCTTGGTCACTAGCGGGGACATCTACGAGCAGTACTTC.

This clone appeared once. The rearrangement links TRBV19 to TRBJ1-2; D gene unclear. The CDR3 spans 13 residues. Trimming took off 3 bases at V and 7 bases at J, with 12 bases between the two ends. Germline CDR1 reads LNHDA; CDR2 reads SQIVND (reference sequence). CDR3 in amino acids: CASSITGTGGYTF. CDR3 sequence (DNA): TGTGCCAGTAGTATTACGGGAACTGGTGGCTACACCTTC.

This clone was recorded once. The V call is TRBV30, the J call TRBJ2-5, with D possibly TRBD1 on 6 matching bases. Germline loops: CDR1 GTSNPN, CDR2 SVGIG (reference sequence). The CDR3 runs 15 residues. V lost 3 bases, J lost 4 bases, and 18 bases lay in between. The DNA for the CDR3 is TGTGCCTGGAGCCAACCCACAGGGAATGGAGAGACCCAGTACTTC. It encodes CAWSQPTGNGETQYF.

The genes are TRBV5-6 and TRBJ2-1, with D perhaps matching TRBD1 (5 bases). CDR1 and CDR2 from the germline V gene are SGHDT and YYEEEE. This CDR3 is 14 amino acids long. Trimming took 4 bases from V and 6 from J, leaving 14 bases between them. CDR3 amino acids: CASSRITGTNEQFF. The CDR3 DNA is TGTGCCAGCAGCCGAATTACAGGAACCAATGAGCAGTTCTTC.

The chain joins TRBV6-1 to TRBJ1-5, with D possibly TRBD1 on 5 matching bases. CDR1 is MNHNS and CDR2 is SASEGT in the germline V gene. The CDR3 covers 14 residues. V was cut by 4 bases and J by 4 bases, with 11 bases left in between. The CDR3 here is CASSVASGNQPQHF. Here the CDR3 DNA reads TGTGCCAGCAGTGTGGCTTCAGGGAATCAGCCCCAGCATTTT.

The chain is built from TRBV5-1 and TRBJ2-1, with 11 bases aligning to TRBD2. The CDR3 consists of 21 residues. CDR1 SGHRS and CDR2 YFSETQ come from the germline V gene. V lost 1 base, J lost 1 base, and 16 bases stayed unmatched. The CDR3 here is CASSLRSRAATSGGSYNEQFF. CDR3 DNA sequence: TGCGCCAGCAGCTTGCGAAGTCGGGCGGCCACTAGCGGGGGTTCCTACAATGAGCAGTTCTTC.

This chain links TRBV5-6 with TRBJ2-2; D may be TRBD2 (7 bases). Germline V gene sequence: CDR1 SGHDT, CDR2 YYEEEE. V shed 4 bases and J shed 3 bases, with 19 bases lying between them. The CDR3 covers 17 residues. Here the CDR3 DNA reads TGTGCCAGCAGCGGCCTAGGGGGGAGGGCGGACACCGGGGAGCTGTTTTTT. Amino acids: CASSGLGGRADTGELFF.

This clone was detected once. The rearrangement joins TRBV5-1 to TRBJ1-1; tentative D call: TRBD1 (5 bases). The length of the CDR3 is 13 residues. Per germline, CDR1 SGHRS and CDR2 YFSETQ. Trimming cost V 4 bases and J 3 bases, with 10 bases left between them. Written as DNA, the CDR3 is TGCGCCAGCAGCCTGGACACATACACTGAAGCTTTCTTT. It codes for CASSLDTYTEAFF.

CDR3 DNA sequence: TGTGCCAGTAGTACCCCAGGACTAGCGGGAGGGGATGAGCAGTTCTTC. Its translation: CASSTPGLAGGDEQFF. The chain joins TRBV19 to TRBJ2-1, with TRBD2 identical over 15 bases. V dropped 4 bases and J dropped 8; count of bases not matched to a gene: 6. CDR3 size: 16 residues. The V gene's germline CDR1 is LNHDA and CDR2 SQIVND (reference sequence).

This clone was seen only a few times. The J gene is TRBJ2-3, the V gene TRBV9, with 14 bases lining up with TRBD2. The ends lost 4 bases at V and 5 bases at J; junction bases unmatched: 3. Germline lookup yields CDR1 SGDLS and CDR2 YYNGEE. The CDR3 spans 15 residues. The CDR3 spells CASSRGTSGGDTQYF. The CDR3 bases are TGTGCCAGCAGCCGGGGGACTAGCGGGGGAGATACGCAGTATTTT.

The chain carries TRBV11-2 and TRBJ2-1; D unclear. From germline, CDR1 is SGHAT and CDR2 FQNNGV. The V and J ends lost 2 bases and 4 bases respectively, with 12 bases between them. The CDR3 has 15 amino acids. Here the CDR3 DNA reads TGTGCCAGCAGCTTATGGTCGAGCGCGTACAATGAGCAGTTCTTC. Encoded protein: CASSLWSSAYNEQFF.

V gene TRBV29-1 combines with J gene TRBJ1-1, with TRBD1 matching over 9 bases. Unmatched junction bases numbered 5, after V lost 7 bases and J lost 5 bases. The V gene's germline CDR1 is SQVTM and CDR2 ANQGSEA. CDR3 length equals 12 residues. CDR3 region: CSAVQGATEAFF. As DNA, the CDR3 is TGCAGCGCGGTACAGGGGGCGACTGAAGCTTTCTTT.